This T cell receptor beta chain was captured by sequencing in a study of identical twins. This CDR3 spans 17 amino acids. J was trimmed by 8 bases and V by 5 bases; bases with no gene match: 15. MiXCR, applied by TCRdb to the 5' RACE reads, yields one record per CDR3 protein. The sample contains over 600,000 distinct CDR3 sequences, approximately 21% of which appear only once. This clonotype was recorded many times. All donors were healthy Caucasians. The same sample was also used in a study of T cells expressing NK-cell markers. That source notes: Sequenced donors, eight in total, included seven who were HCMV-seropositive and one who was seronegative.

The chain recombines TRBV12-3 or TRBV12-4 with TRBJ2-1; 10 bases fit TRBD2. The TCR originated in a woman aged 18 to 35 in good health. Input material: PBMCs. The CDR3 DNA reads as TGTGCCAGCAGTCCCGGCTTGGAGCGGGGGGGGGTGCATGAGCAGTTCTTC. Encoded protein: CASSPGLERGGVHEQFF.